The source of this T cell receptor (beta chain) is a study of CD8 T cells in Susac syndrome. Negative isolation was applied to CD8+ and CD4+ T cells, and FACS enrichment was applied to TEMRA cells. V shed 1 base and J shed 2 bases, with 9 bases lying between them. CDR1 and CDR2 from the germline V gene are KGHSH and LQKENI. This CDR3 contains 15 residues. RNA totalling about 0.5 to 1 ug underwent reverse transcription with random hexamers. Amplification of the TCR beta CDR3 was carried out by immunoSEQ multiplex PCR, which spanned a total of 54 Vbeta and 13 Jbeta segments. TCRdb called the immunoSEQ multiplex PCR reads again in MiXCR, with one record for every CDR3 protein. Of 100,000 to 150,000 distinct CDR3 sequences detected, approximately 94% appear once; the ten largest clones hold roughly 0.092%.

Sequencing was done on a sample of CD4+ T cells from PBMCs. V usage is TRBV18 and J usage is TRBJ2-1; D remains unclear. The clonotype originates from a human donor in good health. The CDR3 bases are TGTGCCAGCTCACCACGGGCTCGGGCCTACAATGAGCAGTTCTTC. Translation gives CASSPRARAYNEQFF.